A selection of T cell receptor beta chains follows, all from one sample in a study of blood T cell repertoires in COVID-19. The protocol was immunoSEQ multiplex PCR, while the TCRdb copy is restricted to in-frame clones and leaves out a portion. The table shows around 100,000 clones, with 84% occurring only once. The specimen was peripheral blood. Source of these receptors: a human donor in a cohort sampled during active COVID-19. Both conserved end residues are part of each CDR3. A D gene is named only where the DNA matches it firmly. Clone size appears in some rows only: once, few, many, or a class for an expanded clone.

CDR3 protein	CDR3 DNA	clone size	D gene	J gene	V gene
CASSPRIQETQYF	TGTGCCAGCAGCCCTAGGATCCAAGAGACCCAGTACTTC	NA	NA	TRBJ2-5	TRBV4-2
CASRLFGDSPLHF	TGTGCCAGCAGATTATTCGGGGATTCACCCCTCCACTTT	NA	NA	TRBJ1-6	TRBV12-3/TRBV12-4
CAWSETDRRGYTF	TGTGCCTGGAGCGAAACGGACAGAAGGGGCTACACCTTC	NA	NA	TRBJ1-2	TRBV30
CASRYSGGRGYGYTF	TGTGCCAGCAGATATTCAGGGGGTCGAGGCTATGGCTACACCTTC	NA	TRBD1	TRBJ1-2	TRBV28
CASRPGGGGWTEAFF	TGTGCCAGCAGACCCGGTGGAGGGGGCTGGACTGAAGCTTTCTTT	NA	TRBD1	TRBJ1-1	TRBV27
CASGNRGNNSPLHF	TGTGCCAGTGGAAACAGGGGGAATAATTCACCCCTCCACTTT	NA	TRBD1	TRBJ1-6	TRBV19
CAWTPILRSGNTIYF	TGTGCCTGGACCCCGATTTTGAGATCTGGAAACACCATATATTTT	NA	NA	TRBJ1-3	TRBV30
CAWSVTLPGGRSYGYTF	TGTGCCTGGAGTGTTACCTTACCAGGGGGAAGGAGCTATGGCTACACCTTC	NA	TRBD1	TRBJ1-2	TRBV30
CASSRETGAGTEAFF	TGCGCCAGCAGCCGAGAGACAGGGGCGGGCACTGAAGCTTTCTTT	NA	TRBD1	TRBJ1-1	TRBV5-1
CASSPTRGNNYGYTF	TGTGCCAGCAGCCCGACTAGAGGTAACAACTATGGCTACACCTTC	NA	NA	TRBJ1-2	TRBV7-9
CASSSVTGGSEGYTF	TGTGCCAGCAGCTCGGTGACAGGGGGCAGCGAAGGCTACACCTTC	NA	TRBD1	TRBJ1-2	TRBV5-6
CASSLDISYEQYF	TGTGCCAGCAGCTTAGACATATCCTACGAGCAGTACTTC	NA	NA	TRBJ2-7	TRBV7-2
CASSLTPGGLGYTF	TGTGCCAGCAGCTTAACGCCAGGGGGATTAGGCTACACCTTC	few	TRBD1	TRBJ1-2	TRBV7-3
CASSVDSGGAQEQFF	TGTGCCAGCAGCGTAGATAGCGGGGGGGCTCAGGAGCAGTTCTTC	NA	TRBD2	TRBJ2-1	TRBV9
CASSPLGQGGTEAFF	TGTGCCAGCTCACCACTGGGGCAGGGTGGCACTGAAGCTTTCTTT	NA	NA	TRBJ1-1	TRBV18
CASSPPQPGKGTDTQYF	TGTGCCAGCTCACCACCGCAGCCGGGGAAAGGCACAGATACGCAGTATTTT	NA	NA	TRBJ2-3	TRBV18
CASSRTSGGLNTGELFF	TGTGCCAGCAGCCGGACTAGCGGGGGCCTGAACACCGGGGAGCTGTTTTTT	NA	TRBD2	TRBJ2-2	TRBV3-1/TRBV3-2
CASSLEGRAGTDTQYF	TGCGCCAGCAGCTTGGAGGGCAGGGCGGGCACAGATACGCAGTATTTT	NA	NA	TRBJ2-3	TRBV5-1
CASSLDRGTSPLHF	TGTGCCAGCAGCTTGGACAGGGGGACTTCACCCCTCCACTTT	NA	TRBD1	TRBJ1-6	TRBV7-9
CASSHLPGQGQETQYF	TGTGCCAGCAGCCACCTGCCAGGACAGGGGCAAGAGACCCAGTACTTC	NA	TRBD1	TRBJ2-5	TRBV7-9
CASSQSRGVYGYTF	TGTGCCAGCAGCCAATCGCGGGGGGTCTATGGCTACACCTTC	NA	NA	TRBJ1-2	TRBV16
CASSPFGQGTGELFF	TGTGCCAGCTCACCGTTTGGACAGGGGACCGGGGAGCTGTTTTTT	NA	TRBD1	TRBJ2-2	TRBV18
CATSTGRGVMDNEQFF	TGTGCCACCAGCACCGGTCGCGGGGTCATGGACAATGAGCAGTTCTTC	NA	NA	TRBJ2-1	TRBV15
CASSSGTGAFTEAFF	TGTGCCAGCAGCTCCGGGACAGGGGCTTTCACTGAAGCTTTCTTT	NA	TRBD1	TRBJ1-1	TRBV5-6
CASSQGRTGRGTEAFF	TGTGCCAGCAGCCAAGGCCGGACAGGGCGGGGCACTGAAGCTTTCTTT	NA	TRBD1	TRBJ1-1	TRBV3-1/TRBV3-2
CASSLVTGNSGYTF	TGTGCCAGCAGCTTAGTTACAGGGAACTCTGGCTACACCTTC	NA	NA	TRBJ1-2	TRBV7-9
CASSLEQGIGQPQHF	TGTGCCAGCAGCTTAGAGCAGGGGATTGGGCAGCCCCAGCATTTT	NA	NA	TRBJ1-5	TRBV7-6
CASTQRGPQHF	TGTGCCAGTACCCAACGAGGGCCCCAGCATTTT	NA	NA	TRBJ1-5	TRBV19
CASSSTGDFGYTF	TGTGCCAGCAGCTCAACAGGGGATTTCGGCTACACCTTC	NA	TRBD1	TRBJ1-2	TRBV7-3
CASSYPTGAGELFF	TGTGCCAGCAGCTACCCAACAGGGGCCGGGGAGCTGTTTTTT	NA	TRBD1	TRBJ2-2	TRBV7-8
CASTLTGGGNQPQHF	TGTGCCAGTACCCTGACAGGGGGCGGCAATCAGCCCCAGCATTTT	few	TRBD1	TRBJ1-5	TRBV19
CASSSRRDNTEAFF	TGTGCCAGCAGCTCCCGGCGGGACAACACTGAAGCTTTCTTT	NA	NA	TRBJ1-1	TRBV5-8
CASTGGSGNTIYF	TGTGCCAGCACCGGGGGGTCTGGAAACACCATATATTTT	NA	NA	TRBJ1-3	TRBV7-9
CASSSRYEQYF	TGTGCCAGCAGTTCGAGGTACGAGCAGTACTTC	NA	NA	TRBJ2-7	TRBV12-3/TRBV12-4
CASSTVSYNEQFF	TGTGCCAGCTCGACTGTCTCCTACAATGAGCAGTTCTTC	few	NA	TRBJ2-1	TRBV18
CASSPSPRGGADTQYF	TGTGCCAGCAGCCCCTCACCGCGGGGGGGCGCAGATACGCAGTATTTT	NA	TRBD2	TRBJ2-3	TRBV7-3
CASSLEAGGHQPQHF	TGCGCCAGCAGCTTGGAGGCAGGGGGGCATCAGCCCCAGCATTTT	NA	TRBD1	TRBJ1-5	TRBV5-1
CAISDYYRYTF	TGTGCCATCAGTGATTACTATCGCTACACCTTC	few	NA	TRBJ1-2	TRBV10-3
CASSQGPSTDTQYF	TGTGCCAGCTCACAGGGACCGAGCACAGATACGCAGTATTTT	NA	NA	TRBJ2-3	TRBV2
CSAGQADEQFF	TGCAGTGCTGGACAGGCCGATGAGCAGTTCTTC	NA	TRBD1	TRBJ2-1	TRBV20-1
CASSYRQGYEQYF	TGTGCCAGCAGTTACCGACAGGGCTACGAGCAGTACTTC	NA	TRBD1	TRBJ2-7	TRBV6-2/TRBV6-3
CASNQDINYGYTF	TGTGCCAGTAACCAGGACATAAACTATGGCTACACCTTC	NA	NA	TRBJ1-2	TRBV19
CASSPRRQGLGEQYF	TGTGCCAGCAGCCCTAGACGGCAGGGGCTAGGCGAGCAGTACTTC	NA	NA	TRBJ2-7	TRBV27
CATGGMSTDTQYF	TGTGCCACCGGGGGAATGAGCACAGATACGCAGTATTTT	NA	NA	TRBJ2-3	TRBV11-3
CASSPRSNRDLLGYTF	TGTGCCAGCTCACCACGATCGAACAGGGACCTCCTGGGCTACACCTTC	NA	NA	TRBJ1-2	TRBV18
CASSNSHRLGGNTIYF	TGCGCCAGCAGCAATAGCCACAGGTTGGGTGGAAACACCATATATTTT	NA	NA	TRBJ1-3	TRBV4-1
CASSFPQGGGDTEAFF	TGTGCCAGCAGCTTCCCCCAGGGGGGAGGCGACACTGAAGCTTTCTTT	NA	TRBD1	TRBJ1-1	TRBV11-1